Listed below are T cell receptor beta chains from one sample, sequenced in a study of beta chain features in type 1 diabetes. Method: immunoSEQ multiplex PCR; TCRdb's copy keeps in-frame clones and lacks some. The sample contains 350,000 or so clones, about 20% of which appear only once. Sequenced: naive CD4+ T cells from blood. Receptors originate from a woman aged 18 to 35 in good health. CDR3s include the opening cysteine and the closing phenylalanine or tryptophan. The D gene is left open where the match is weak. Not every row has a clone size; where given, it reads once, few, many or a size class.

D	J	size	length	V	DNA	CDR3
-	TRBJ1-2	-	13	TRBV5-1	TGCGCCAGCAGCTCAGGACTTGACTATGGCTACACCTTC	CASSSGLDYGYTF
TRBD2	TRBJ2-3	-	15	TRBV5-1	TGCGCCAGCAGCTTTTGGGCGGGAGATGCAGATACGCAGTATTTT	CASSFWAGDADTQYF
TRBD2	TRBJ2-1	-	14	TRBV6-1	TGTGCCAGCAGTGTACTAGCGGGAAGGAATGAGCAGTTCTTC	CASSVLAGRNEQFF
TRBD2	TRBJ2-3	-	16	TRBV7-7	TGTGCTAGCAGCCCCTTGGCGGGGGGTGGCACAGATACGCAGTATTTT	CASSPLAGGGTDTQYF
-	TRBJ2-5	few	11	TRBV5-1	TGCGCCAGCAGCTTGGATGTCCTCCAGTACTTC	CASSLDVLQYF
-	TRBJ1-1	-	14	TRBV5-1	TGCGCCAGCAGCTTAGGAGTTCCGAACACTGAAGCTTTCTTT	CASSLGVPNTEAFF
TRBD2	TRBJ2-5	few	16	TRBV5-1	TGCGCCAGCAGCTCGGGACTAGCGGGAGGGCAAGAGACCCAGTACTTC	CASSSGLAGGQETQYF
-	TRBJ2-3	-	14	TRBV7-2	TGTGCCAGCAGCTTAGCCGGGAGCACAGATACGCAGTATTTT	CASSLAGSTDTQYF
TRBD1	TRBJ1-1	-	14	TRBV2	TGTGCCAGCAGTGGACAGGGTGGGAACACTGAAGCTTTCTTT	CASSGQGGNTEAFF
-	TRBJ2-3	-	15	TRBV2	TGTGCCACCGGGAGAGGACAAGAGGACACAGATACGCAGTATTTT	CATGRGQEDTDTQYF
-	TRBJ2-1	-	12	TRBV2	TGTGCCAGCAGTGACAGGGGCACTGAGCAGTTCTTC	CASSDRGTEQFF
TRBD2	TRBJ2-1	-	17	TRBV4-1	TGCGCCAGCAGCCAAGGTAGCGGGAGGGCCTTGGGCAATGAGCAGTTCTTC	CASSQGSGRALGNEQFF
-	TRBJ2-1	-	11	TRBV4-3	TGCGCCAGCAGATCCCGGGGTGAGCAGTTCTTC	CASRSRGEQFF
-	TRBJ1-2	-	15	TRBV5-1	TGCGCCAGCAGCGCCCTGTCCGGAGGGGCCTATGGCTACACCTTC	CASSALSGGAYGYTF
-	TRBJ2-7	-	14	TRBV19	TGTGCCAGTAGCCTAGGACTTTCTAGCTACGAGCAGTACTTC	CASSLGLSSYEQYF
TRBD2	TRBJ2-5	-	17	TRBV9	TGTGCCAGCAGCGTATGGGGACTAGCGGGAAGTCAAGAGACCCAGTACTTC	CASSVWGLAGSQETQYF
TRBD2	TRBJ2-3	-	14	TRBV6-1	TGTGCCAGCAGCCGACGGGAGGCTGGAGATACGCAGTATTTT	CASSRREAGDTQYF
TRBD2	TRBJ2-3	few	17	TRBV19	TGTGCCAGTAGTAGAGTGGTGAGCGGGGGGGCAACAGATACGCAGTATTTT	CASSRVVSGGATDTQYF
-	TRBJ1-2	few	12	TRBV28	TGTGCCAGCAGACGGTCTAACTATGGCTACACCTTC	CASRRSNYGYTF
-	TRBJ2-5	-	14	TRBV25-1	TGTGCCAGCAGTGGCCGGGACTTAAAAGAGACCCAGTACTTC	CASSGRDLKETQYF
-	TRBJ1-2	few	13	TRBV6-6	TGTGCCAGCAGTCGGGAGGAAAACTATGGCTACACCTTC	CASSREENYGYTF
-	TRBJ2-7	-	15	TRBV4-3	TGCGCCAGCAGCCAAGAAAGAGGCCGGCACTACGAGCAGTACTTC	CASSQERGRHYEQYF
-	TRBJ2-6	-	16	TRBV7-3	TGTGCCAGCAGCCCACAGGGCTCCGCTGGGGCCAACGTCCTGACTTTC	CASSPQGSAGANVLTF
TRBD1	TRBJ2-1	few	14	TRBV5-8	TGTGCCAGCAGCCACGGGACAGGGGGCAATGAGCAGTTCTTC	CASSHGTGGNEQFF
-	TRBJ2-3	-	16	TRBV9	TGTGCCAGCAGCCCTCGGGGATACAGCCTCACAGATACGCAGTATTTT	CASSPRGYSLTDTQYF
-	TRBJ1-1	-	13	TRBV29-1	TGCAGCGTTGTGGGGGCCGGGAATACTGAAGCTTTCTTT	CSVVGAGNTEAFF
-	TRBJ2-3	-	11	TRBV29-1	TGCAGCGCAGGGGAAACAGATACGCAGTATTTT	CSAGETDTQYF
TRBD1	TRBJ2-7	few	15	TRBV6-1	TGTGCCAGCAGTCGAACCCGGGACAGGGCCTACGAGCAGTACTTC	CASSRTRDRAYEQYF
TRBD1	TRBJ1-6	few	16	TRBV28	TGTGCCAGCAGTTTACCACAGGGGACCTATAATTCACCCCTCCACTTT	CASSLPQGTYNSPLHF
TRBD2	TRBJ2-4	few	14	TRBV15	TGTGCCACCAGCAGAGAGGGGGGGACGAACATTCAGTACTTC	CATSREGGTNIQYF
TRBD2	TRBJ2-1	few	16	TRBV9	TGTGCCAGCAGCAACTCCGGACTAGCGGCCTACAATGAGCAGTTCTTC	CASSNSGLAAYNEQFF